This entry lists 30 T cell receptor beta chains sequenced from one sample in a study of Tregs in tolerant kidney transplant recipients. Assay: immunoSEQ multiplex PCR; the TCRdb copy retains only in-frame clones and omits some. This sample has 60,000 to 95,000 clones, with roughly 98% found just once. Here the sequenced sample was CD4+ T cells from blood, taken before the transplant. These receptors were collected from a human donor who received a combined kidney and bone marrow transplant.

The count of this clone is one. The chain links TRBV6-6 to TRBJ2-5; TRBD2 matches at 11 bases. Germline values: CDR1 MNHNY, CDR2 SVGAGI (reference sequence). V trimming: 2 bases; J trimming: 5 bases; junction bases outside the gene matches: 4. This CDR3 is built from 15 residues. For the CDR3, the DNA is TGTGCCAGCAGTTACCCAATAGCGGGAGGGGAGACCCAGTACTTC. Translated: CASSYPIAGGETQYF.

The chain joins TRBV19 to TRBJ2-1; D is possibly TRBD2 (6 bases). CDR3 length: 17 amino acids. Germline V lookup: CDR1 LNHDA, CDR2 SQIVND (reference sequence). The V gene lost 4 bases and the J gene lost 1 base, with 17 bases spanning the gap. The CDR3 region has the DNA TGTGCCAGTAGTACGCCCGGGACTCCAAATTCCTACAATGAGCAGTTCTTC. Encoded protein: CASSTPGTPNSYNEQFF.

The genes are TRBV5-6 and TRBJ2-3; D unresolved. Germline assignment: CDR1 SGHDT and CDR2 YYEEEE. Trimming took 4 bases from V and 4 from J, leaving 19 bases between them. The CDR3 has 16 amino acids. CDR3 loop: CASSLTVKGIADTQYF. The CDR3 DNA is TGTGCCAGCAGCCTTACAGTCAAAGGCATAGCAGATACGCAGTATTTT.

The chain recombines TRBV4-1 with TRBJ1-4; a weak D match, TRBD1 (5 bases). Germline V gives CDR1 MGHRA, CDR2 YSYEKL. The V end lost 0 bases, the J end lost 0 bases, and 11 bases lay between the germline ends. This CDR3 contains 17 residues. The DNA for the CDR3 is TGCGCCAGCAGCCAAGATGGAGGGGTATCAACTAATGAAAAACTGTTTTTT. Translation gives CASSQDGGVSTNEKLFF.

This clone is a singleton in its sample. The V and J genes are TRBV18 and TRBJ2-7; 13 positions agree with TRBD2. CDR1 and CDR2 (germline): KGHSH, LQKENI. The length of the CDR3 is 16 residues. V shed 6 bases and J 4 bases; nucleotides not matched to a gene: 9. For the CDR3, the DNA is TGTGCCAGCTCCCCCGGGACTAGCGGGATAACATACGAGCAGTACTTC. Amino acid sequence: CASSPGTSGITYEQYF.

The V call is TRBV7-9, the J call TRBJ1-1, with D perhaps matching TRBD1 (6 bases). Trimming left V 2 bases short and J 0 bases short, with 10 bases between. Germline CDR1 is SEHNR and CDR2 is FQNEAQ (reference sequence). This CDR3 has 15 residues. The chain's CDR3 is CASSLRQAMNTEAFF. In DNA, the CDR3 is TGTGCCAGCAGCTTAAGACAGGCCATGAACACTGAAGCTTTCTTT. Complete variable domain (other parts from reference TRBV7-9 and TRBJ1-1): DTGVSQNPRHKITKRGQNVTFRCDPISEHNRLYWYRQTLGQGPEFLTYFQNEAQLEKSRLLSDRFSAERPKGSFSTLEIQRTEQGDSAMYLCASSLRQAMNTEAFFGQGTRLTVV.

This clone occurred once. This sequence joins TRBV7-2 and TRBJ2-5, with D possibly being TRBD2 (5 bases). Trimming removed 5 bases at V and 5 bases at J, with 12 bases between. The CDR3 extends over 13 amino acids. CDR1 and CDR2 (germline): SGHTA, FQGNSA. CDR3 sequence: CASSPRTGETQYF. As DNA, the CDR3 is TGTGCCAGCAGCCCCCGTACGGGGGAGACCCAGTACTTC. Looking up the rest from reference TRBV7-2 and TRBJ2-5 gives the full variable domain: GAGVSQSPSNKVTEKGKDVELRCDPISGHTALYWYRQSLGQGLEFLIYFQGNSAPDKSGLPSDRFSAERTGGSVSTLTIQRTQQEDSAVYLCASSPRTGETQYFGPGTRLLVL.

This sequence joins TRBV7-8 and TRBJ2-5; D is unresolved. V lost 5 bases to trimming and J lost 4 bases, with 8 bases between them. The CDR3 is 12 amino acids. Per germline, CDR1 SGHVS and CDR2 FQNEAQ. The CDR3 DNA is TGTGCCAGCAGCCTCCTCCGAGAGACCCAGTACTTC. Translated, it gives CASSLLRETQYF.

This chain links TRBV11-2 with TRBJ2-7, with TRBD1 matching 8 bases. Looked up from germline, CDR1 is SGHAT and CDR2 is FQNNGV. The CDR3 is 14 amino acids. Losses at the gene ends were 1 base for V and 8 bases for J; bases not matched to a gene: 7. In nucleotides, the CDR3 is TGTGCCAGCAGCTTAGGAGCGGCAGGGGGCCAGCAGTACTTC. It specifies CASSLGAAGGQQYF.

The rearrangement uses TRBV18 and TRBJ1-4, with D hard to call. V shed 3 bases and J shed 0 bases, with 8 bases lying between them. Germline V gene lookup returns CDR1 KGHSH and CDR2 LQKENI. This CDR3 has 15 residues. CDR3 DNA sequence: TGTGCCAGCTCACCTTCTACAGCAACTAATGAAAAACTGTTTTTT. Amino acids: CASSPSTATNEKLFF.

The V gene is TRBV19, the J gene TRBJ1-3; a possible D gene is TRBD1 (5 bases). There are 18 residues in the CDR3. Trimming took off 5 bases at V and 4 bases at J, with 24 bases between the two ends. CDR1 is LNHDA, CDR2 SQIVND, per germline (reference sequence). The CDR3 region is CASSAKVAGTSKGNTIYF. The CDR3 bases are TGTGCCAGTAGTGCTAAGGTCGCCGGGACTTCTAAAGGAAACACCATATATTTT.

This rearrangement joins TRBV23-1 to TRBJ2-1; 7 nucleotides match TRBD2. TRBV23-1 is reported as an ORF; its role is uncertain. The junction had 9 bases not matched to a gene; V was cut back by 5 bases and J by 8 bases. This CDR3 is built from 14 residues. The DNA for the CDR3 is TGCGCCAGCAGTTATGGCGGGAGTTGGCATGAGCAGTTCTTC. This gives the protein CASSYGGSWHEQFF.

The chain combines TRBV19 with TRBJ2-7, with TRBD1 matching over 9 bases. J lost 1 base, V lost 3 bases, and 4 bases had no gene match. This CDR3 has 15 amino acids. Germline V gives CDR1 LNHDA, CDR2 SQIVND (reference sequence). The CDR3 DNA follows: TGTGCCAGTAGTATGGCCGGGACAGGGTCCTACGAGCAGTACTTC. Translating it yields CASSMAGTGSYEQYF.

The chain uses TRBV28 and TRBJ1-2; D is ambiguous. Germline assignment: CDR1 MDHEN and CDR2 SYDVKM. V lost 5 bases, J lost 8 bases, and 18 bases lay in between. The CDR3 extends over 14 amino acids. The CDR3 sequence is CASSNPGRAGGYTF. DNA for the CDR3: TGTGCCAGCAGTAACCCGGGGAGGGCAGGCGGCTACACCTTC.

This clone turned up a few times. The chain joins TRBV18 to TRBJ2-7; no clear D. V lost 2 bases to trimming and J lost 2 bases, with 7 bases between them. CDR3 length: 13 residues. The germline gives CDR1 KGHSH, CDR2 LQKENI. The CDR3 region is CASSPTQAYEQYF. The CDR3 DNA reads as TGTGCCAGCTCACCAACCCAGGCCTACGAGCAGTACTTC.

The chain carries TRBV14 and TRBJ2-7, with TRBD2 matching 8 bases. Germline CDR1 SGHDN, CDR2 FVKESK. This CDR3 comprises 15 residues. Losses at the gene ends were 4 bases for V and 2 bases for J; bases not matched to a gene: 7. The CDR3 nucleotides read TGTGCCAGCAGCCCTCAGCGGGGGCCACCCTACGAGCAGTACTTC. Amino acids: CASSPQRGPPYEQYF.

This clone has a single count. This chain links TRBV5-1 with TRBJ2-1; perhaps TRBD2 as D (7 bases). Trimming took 0 bases from V and 4 from J, leaving 11 bases between them. Germline CDR1 and CDR2: SGHRS and YFSETQ. The CDR3 covers 15 residues. CDR3 loop: CASSLAGGRYNEQFF. CDR3 nucleotide sequence: TGCGCCAGCAGCTTGGCGGGGGGCCGGTACAATGAGCAGTTCTTC.

This rearrangement joins TRBV7-2 to TRBJ2-5, with D perhaps TRBD2 (5 bases). Trimming shortened V by 3 bases and J by 7 bases, and 21 bases separated the two germline ends. Germline CDR1 is SGHTA and CDR2 is FQGNSA. CDR3 length equals 16 residues. The CDR3 spells CASSFLGVAANGTQYF. In DNA form, the CDR3 reads TGTGCCAGCAGCTTTCTGGGAGTAGCTGCGAACGGGACCCAGTACTTC. Full variable domain (outside the CDR3, taken from reference TRBV7-2 and TRBJ2-5): GAGVSQSPSNKVTEKGKDVELRCDPISGHTALYWYRQSLGQGLEFLIYFQGNSAPDKSGLPSDRFSAERTGGSVSTLTIQRTQQEDSAVYLCASSFLGVAANGTQYFGPGTRLLVL.

This chain links TRBV7-2 with TRBJ1-2, with D uncertain. V dropped 5 bases and J dropped 0 bases, with 7 bases sitting between them. Germline CDR1 reads SGHTA; CDR2 reads FQGNSA. The CDR3 is 13 residues long. The CDR3: CASSARTNYGYTF. The CDR3 DNA sequence: TGTGCCAGCAGCGCGCGGACTAACTATGGCTACACCTTC.

The J gene is TRBJ2-7, the V gene TRBV25-1; the match to TRBD2 covers 11 bases. The CDR3 spans 14 residues. Germline V CDR1 and CDR2: MGHDK, SYGVNS. V trimming: 7 bases; J trimming: 1 base; junction bases outside the gene matches: 3. The CDR3 DNA reads TGTGCCAGCACCGGGACTAGCGGATCCTACGAGCAGTACTTC. As protein: CASTGTSGSYEQYF.

The genes are TRBV30 and TRBJ1-5, with a weak D call TRBD1 (5 bases). Germline V CDR1 and CDR2: GTSNPN, SVGIG (reference sequence). This CDR3 is built from 13 residues. The ends were cut back, 1 base at V and 5 bases at J, with 9 bases in the middle. CDR3 in amino acids: CAWSGQLYQPQHF. The CDR3 nucleotides read TGTGCCTGGAGTGGACAGCTGTATCAGCCCCAGCATTTT. Combining the CDR3 with reference TRBV30 and TRBJ1-5 gives the whole variable domain SQTIHQWPATLVQPVGSPLSLECTVEGTSNPNLYWYRQAAGRGLQLLFYSVGIGQISSEVPQNLSASRPQDRQFILSSKKLLLSDSGFYLCAWSGQLYQPQHFGDGTRLSIL.

The genes are TRBV11-2 and TRBJ2-7; D may be TRBD2 (6 bases). CDR1 is SGHAT and CDR2 is FQNNGV in the germline V gene. The CDR3 runs to 14 residues. The V end lost 2 bases, the J end lost 1 base, and 9 bases lay between the germline ends. This CDR3 is CASSLYRESYEQYF. The DNA for the CDR3 is TGTGCCAGCAGCTTATACCGGGAGTCCTACGAGCAGTACTTC.

This clone has only one observation. The chain recombines TRBV5-1 with TRBJ2-5; D is perhaps TRBD2 (6 bases). CDR3 length equals 14 residues. V lost 1 base and J 3 bases, leaving 10 bases between the germline ends. CDR1 is SGHRS and CDR2 is YFSETQ in the germline V gene. DNA for the CDR3: TGCGCCAGCAGCTTGACCCCGGGGGAAGAGACCCAGTACTTC. Translated, it gives CASSLTPGEETQYF. Full variable domain (missing parts from reference TRBV5-1 and TRBJ2-5): KAGVTQTPRYLIKTRGQQVTLSCSPISGHRSVSWYQQTPGQGLQFLFEYFSETQRNKGNFPGRFSGRQFSNSRSEMNVSTLELGDSALYLCASSLTPGEETQYFGPGTRLLVL.

The chain uses TRBV6-5 and TRBJ1-2, with D possibly being TRBD1 (6 bases). V gave up 5 bases and J gave up 5 bases, with 12 bases separating them. The V gene's germline CDR1 is MNHEY and CDR2 SVGAGI. The CDR3 is 13 amino acids. In DNA form, the CDR3 reads TGTGCCAGCAGTCCCGAAAGGGGGTATGGCTACACCTTC. Translated, it gives CASSPERGYGYTF.

The V and J genes are TRBV7-6 and TRBJ2-1; 9 nucleotides align to TRBD2. Germline-derived CDR1 and CDR2 are SGHVS and FNYEAQ. The CDR3 covers 15 residues. Trimming at V came to 5 bases and at J to 7 bases, leaving 9 bases not matched to a gene. This CDR3 reads CASSLTSGQRNEQFF. The DNA of the CDR3 is TGTGCCAGCAGCCTAACTAGCGGGCAACGAAATGAGCAGTTCTTC.

DNA of the CDR3: TGTGCCAGTAAGGAACAGGCGTCCTCCTACGAGCAGTACTTC. Translating gives CASKEQASSYEQYF. This rearrangement joins TRBV19 to TRBJ2-7, with a tentative D call TRBD1 (5 bases). This CDR3 region has 14 residues. Germline V CDR1 and CDR2: LNHDA, SQIVND (reference sequence). Trimming removed 7 bases at V and 0 bases at J, with 13 bases between.

This chain links TRBV5-4 with TRBJ2-5; D is possibly TRBD1 (6 bases). The CDR3 has 14 residues. Germline V gene lookup returns CDR1 SGHNT and CDR2 YYREEE (reference sequence). Trimming pared 1 base from V and 2 bases from J, leaving 9 bases between. The CDR3 DNA follows: TGTGCCAGCAGCTTGTTCACAGGGCAAGAGACCCAGTACTTC. Its protein product is CASSLFTGQETQYF.

This chain joins TRBV11-2 and TRBJ1-1, with 7 bases identical to TRBD1. J gave up 4 bases and V 5 bases, and 7 bases lay outside the gene matches. There are 14 residues in the CDR3. CDR1 and CDR2 from the germline V gene are SGHAT and FQNNGV. CDR3 residues: CASSPRAGGTEAFF. CDR3 bases: TGTGCCAGCAGCCCACGGGCAGGGGGCACTGAAGCTTTCTTT.

V is TRBV4-2 and J is TRBJ2-7; D uncertain. The germline V and J ends were trimmed by 0 bases and 6 bases, with 6 bases remaining between them. From germline, CDR1 is LGHNA and CDR2 YNFKEQ. This CDR3 has 12 amino acids. The CDR3 loop is CASSQDGREQYF. The CDR3 DNA is TGTGCCAGCAGCCAAGATGGGCGCGAGCAGTACTTC.

The J gene is TRBJ1-2, the V gene TRBV30; 8 bases fit TRBD1. With V trimmed by 3 bases and J by 3 bases, 6 bases remained unmatched. Germline-derived CDR1 and CDR2 are GTSNPN and SVGIG (reference sequence). The CDR3 totals 14 residues. CDR3 protein: CAWRQTGEDYGYTF. CDR3 nucleotide sequence: TGTGCCTGGAGGCAGACAGGGGAGGACTATGGCTACACCTTC.